The 26 T cell receptor beta chains presented below share a single source sample, sequenced in a study of fetal regulatory T cell absence and autoimmunity. Measured with immunoSEQ multiplex PCR; TCRdb has only the in-frame clones, and not every one. The sample includes about 43,000 clones, around 83% seen only once; the top ten take less than 0.5%. Sequenced material: cord blood. The receptors were sampled from a newborn boy with IPEX syndrome.

The chain has TRBV6-5 and TRBJ1-5; TRBD1 agrees at 7 bases. Looked up from germline, CDR1 is MNHEY and CDR2 is SVGAGI. J was trimmed by 3 bases and V by 6 bases; bases with no gene match: 2. The CDR3 is 13 residues long. Here the CDR3 DNA reads TGTGCCAGCAGACAGGGGTCCAATCAGCCCCAGCATTTT. It encodes CASRQGSNQPQHF.

The V and J genes are TRBV9 and TRBJ2-2; TRBD2 matches at 13 bases. CDR3 length: 17 amino acids. With V trimmed by 4 bases and J by 6 bases, 9 bases remained unmatched. Per the germline V gene, CDR1 is SGDLS and CDR2 is YYNGEE. The chain's CDR3 is CASSTWTSGSFAGELFF. The CDR3 coding sequence is TGTGCCAGCAGCACCTGGACTAGCGGGAGTTTCGCCGGGGAGCTGTTTTTT.

The rearrangement links TRBV7-8 to TRBJ2-3; 9 bases are shared with TRBD2. The CDR3 is 16 amino acids. With V trimmed by 4 bases and J by 5 bases, 10 bases remained unmatched. In germline, CDR1 is SGHVS, CDR2 FQNEAQ. As DNA, the CDR3 is TGTGCCAGCAGCTCGCATACTAGCGGGTATGGAGATACGCAGTATTTT. Translation gives CASSSHTSGYGDTQYF.

The chain joins TRBV5-5 to TRBJ1-1; maybe TRBD1 (5 bases). Trimming pared 3 bases from V and 0 bases from J, leaving 9 bases between. The CDR3 is 14 residues long. CDR1 is SGHKS, CDR2 YYEKEE, per germline (reference sequence). DNA of the CDR3: TGTGCCAGCAGCTCCGGGGCTTTGAACACTGAAGCTTTCTTT. This encodes CASSSGALNTEAFF.

This clone was detected a few times. The chain recombines TRBV7-9 with TRBJ2-7; D might be TRBD2 (6 bases). The CDR3 is 15 residues long. Germline CDR1 reads SEHNR; CDR2 reads FQNEAQ (reference sequence). V lost 0 bases and J 0 bases, leaving 9 bases between the germline ends. The CDR3 DNA follows: TGTGCCAGCAGCTTAGCCGGGACTCACTCCTACGAGCAGTACTTC. Translation: CASSLAGTHSYEQYF.

The chain has TRBV2 and TRBJ2-5; no firm D call. This CDR3 is 15 amino acids long. Trimming removed 4 bases at V and 1 base at J, with 13 bases between. Germline V gene data show CDR1 as SNHLY and CDR2 as FYNNEI. CDR3 residues: CASSVVAEFQETQYF. The DNA of the CDR3 is TGTGCCAGCAGTGTGGTTGCGGAGTTCCAAGAGACCCAGTACTTC.

The chain is built from TRBV9 and TRBJ2-2; possibly TRBD1 or TRBD2 for D (6 bases each). CDR1 and CDR2 (germline): SGDLS, YYNGEE. The CDR3 consists of 15 residues. The V end lost 3 bases, the J end lost 9 bases, and 18 bases lay between the germline ends. CDR3 protein: CASSEDRPGARELFF. Written as DNA, the CDR3 is TGTGCCAGCAGCGAAGACCGGCCGGGGGCCCGGGAGCTGTTTTTT.

CDR3 bases: TGTGCCAGCAGCAAAGTAGCGGGGTGGGAGGCGACCCAGTACTTC. Amino acid sequence: CASSKVAGWEATQYF. The chain has TRBV7-8 and TRBJ2-5, with 8 bases that match TRBD2. V gave up 5 bases and J gave up 7 bases; unmatched junction bases: 12. CDR3 length: 15 residues. Germline V lookup: CDR1 SGHVS, CDR2 FQNEAQ.

The chain couples TRBV4-1 to TRBJ1-5, with D perhaps matching TRBD1 (6 bases). The ends were cut back, 4 bases at V and 0 bases at J, with 10 bases in the middle. The CDR3 is 15 amino acids. The germline V gene has CDR1 MGHRA and CDR2 YSYEKL. CDR3 DNA sequence: TGCGCCAGCAGCCCTCACAGGGATAGCAATCAGCCCCAGCATTTT. This encodes CASSPHRDSNQPQHF.

The chain links TRBV27 to TRBJ2-1; TRBD1 aligns across 11 bases. The CDR3 runs 15 residues. The germline V gene has CDR1 MNHEY and CDR2 SMNVEV (reference sequence). J gave up 3 bases and V 3 bases, and 1 base lay outside the gene matches. The CDR3 DNA reads as TGTGCCAGCAGTTTTGGGACAGGGGGCTACAATGAGCAGTTCTTC. Translating it yields CASSFGTGGYNEQFF.

This clone has more than one count but fewer than ten. This chain uses TRBV4-1 with TRBJ1-5, with D unresolved. The CDR3 is 15 residues long. Trimming shortened V by 0 bases and J by 0 bases, and 6 bases separated the two germline ends. Germline lookup yields CDR1 MGHRA and CDR2 YSYEKL. Here the CDR3 DNA reads TGCGCCAGCAGCCAAGAAGAGGATAGCAATCAGCCCCAGCATTTT. It yields the protein CASSQEEDSNQPQHF.

This clone came up once. The J gene is TRBJ2-7, the V gene TRBV6-1, with D possibly matching TRBD1 (6 bases). Looked up from germline, CDR1 is MNHNS and CDR2 is SASEGT. The CDR3 consists of 14 residues. Trimming cost V 0 bases and J 4 bases, with 10 bases left between them. CDR3 amino acids: CASSEADSLYEQYF. CDR3 DNA: TGTGCCAGCAGTGAAGCGGACAGTTTATACGAGCAGTACTTC.

This clone has only one observation. J is TRBJ2-7 and V is TRBV5-4; 11 nucleotides match TRBD2. CDR3 length equals 15 residues. Germline assignment: CDR1 SGHNT and CDR2 YYREEE (reference sequence). V lost 0 bases, J lost 5 bases, and 4 bases stayed unmatched. Here the CDR3 reads CASSLGLAGLNEQYF. CDR3 bases: TGTGCCAGCAGCTTGGGACTAGCGGGGTTGAACGAGCAGTACTTC.

J is TRBJ2-5 and V is TRBV9; D assignment may be TRBD1 or TRBD2 (6 bases each). The CDR3 runs to 15 residues. The V and J ends lost 0 bases and 2 bases respectively, with 11 bases between them. The germline V gene has CDR1 SGDLS and CDR2 YYNGEE. The CDR3 DNA is TGTGCCAGCAGCGTAGGTGGGGGGCCGCAAGAGACCCAGTACTTC. Its translation is CASSVGGGPQETQYF.

This chain joins TRBV19 and TRBJ1-2; tentatively, D is TRBD1 (6 bases). CDR3 length: 16 amino acids. CDR1 and CDR2 (germline): LNHDA, SQIVND (reference sequence). The V gene lost 5 bases and the J gene lost 7 bases, with 23 bases spanning the gap. The CDR3 nucleotides are TGTGCCAGTAGTCCCGAACCTCCGTGGGGGCAGTTTGGCTACACCTTC. Translating it yields CASSPEPPWGQFGYTF.

J is TRBJ1-5 and V is TRBV7-9, with D hard to call. Trimming stripped 5 bases from V and 0 bases from J, with 2 bases between. The germline gives CDR1 SEHNR, CDR2 FQNEAQ (reference sequence). This CDR3 is built from 12 residues. This CDR3 is CASSNSNQPQHF. Written as DNA, the CDR3 is TGTGCCAGCAGCAATAGCAATCAGCCCCAGCATTTT. The variable domain in full, with the rest retrieved from reference TRBV7-9 and TRBJ1-5, is DTGVSQNPRHKITKRGQNVTFRCDPISEHNRLYWYRQTLGQGPEFLTYFQNEAQLEKSRLLSDRFSAERPKGSFSTLEIQRTEQGDSAMYLCASSNSNQPQHFGDGTRLSIL.

The chain carries TRBV5-1 and TRBJ2-1, with 12 bases lining up with TRBD2. The CDR3 consists of 17 residues. V lost 5 bases, J lost 4 bases, and 10 bases stayed unmatched. Germline CDR1 and CDR2: SGHRS and YFSETQ. The DNA of the CDR3 is TGCGCCAGCAGGCCCATACTAGCGGGAGGTGTGTACAATGAGCAGTTCTTC. This sequence encodes CASRPILAGGVYNEQFF.

This rearrangement joins TRBV4-1 to TRBJ2-1; TRBD2 matches 12 bases. Germline CDR1 is MGHRA and CDR2 is YSYEKL. The CDR3 consists of 13 residues. V was pared by 0 bases and J by 13 bases, with 1 base of the junction left unmatched. This chain's CDR3 is CASSQETSGRQFF. Written as DNA, the CDR3 is TGCGCCAGCAGCCAAGAGACTAGCGGGAGACAGTTCTTC.

V usage is TRBV11-3 and J usage is TRBJ2-3; D unclear. Germline V CDR1 and CDR2: SGHNT, YENEEA. V lost 0 bases to trimming and J lost 1 base, with 2 bases between them. The CDR3 contains 13 residues. DNA for the CDR3: TGTGCCAGCAGCTTAGAAGGCACAGATACGCAGTATTTT. It codes for CASSLEGTDTQYF.

This chain uses TRBV7-2 with TRBJ2-7, with 16 bases matching TRBD2. CDR3 length: 18 residues. CDR1 SGHTA and CDR2 FQGNSA come from the germline V gene. Trimming removed 1 base from V and 8 bases from J; junction bases left unmatched: 11. The CDR3: CASSLGVMQGLAGGKQYF. The CDR3 nucleotides are TGTGCCAGCAGCTTAGGGGTGATGCAGGGACTAGCGGGGGGGAAGCAGTACTTC. Drawing the rest from reference TRBV7-2 and TRBJ2-7, the complete variable domain is GAGVSQSPSNKVTEKGKDVELRCDPISGHTALYWYRQSLGQGLEFLIYFQGNSAPDKSGLPSDRFSAERTGGSVSTLTIQRTQQEDSAVYLCASSLGVMQGLAGGKQYFGPGTRLTVT.

In DNA form, the CDR3 reads TGCGCCAGCAGCCGATTTCCAGGGGTTCTACTAGCGAACTCCTACAATGAGCAGTTCTTC. Translation: CASSRFPGVLLANSYNEQFF. This sequence joins TRBV4-1 and TRBJ2-1; tentatively, D is TRBD2 (7 bases). V was shortened by 4 bases and J by 0 bases, with 25 bases between the two germline ends. Germline assignment: CDR1 MGHRA and CDR2 YSYEKL. The CDR3 sequence is 20 residues long.

This clone turned up a few times. The chain links TRBV2 to TRBJ1-5, with D hard to call. This CDR3 has 12 amino acids. Germline lookup yields CDR1 SNHLY and CDR2 FYNNEI. Trimming removed 1 base from V and 6 bases from J, with 4 bases in between. As DNA, the CDR3 is TGTGCCAGCAGTGAAGGCTCTCAGCCCCAGCATTTT. Amino acid sequence: CASSEGSQPQHF.

This chain connects TRBV25-1 to TRBJ1-1; maybe TRBD1 (5 bases). The germline V gene has CDR1 MGHDK and CDR2 SYGVNS. This CDR3 is 14 amino acids long. Trimming took 2 bases from V and 0 from J, leaving 7 bases between them. CDR3 in amino acids: CASSEKGMNTEAFF. Here the CDR3 DNA reads TGTGCCAGCAGTGAAAAGGGGATGAACACTGAAGCTTTCTTT.

V gene TRBV5-1 combines with J gene TRBJ2-7, with 9 nucleotides matching TRBD1. The V gene end was trimmed by 1 base and the J gene end by 5 bases; junction bases not matched to a gene: 1. This CDR3 is built from 13 residues. CDR1 is SGHRS and CDR2 is YFSETQ in the germline V gene. The CDR3 bases are TGCGCCAGCAGCTTGACAGGGGGCAACGAGCAGTACTTC. Translating gives CASSLTGGNEQYF.

The rearrangement joins TRBV20-1 to TRBJ2-1; D gene uncertain. Trimming stripped 8 bases from V and 3 bases from J, with 8 bases between. The CDR3 length is 11 residues. CDR1 DFQATT and CDR2 SNEGSKA come from the germline V gene (reference sequence). For the CDR3, the DNA is TGCAGTCCCTATTTCTACAATGAGCAGTTCTTC. It yields the protein CSPYFYNEQFF.

The chain links TRBV9 to TRBJ2-7; unclear D gene. The germline V and J ends were trimmed by 2 bases and 6 bases, with 12 bases remaining between them. CDR1 SGDLS and CDR2 YYNGEE come from the germline V gene. The CDR3 runs to 13 residues. The CDR3: CASSVATRSEQYF. As DNA, the CDR3 is TGTGCCAGCAGCGTTGCGACCCGGAGCGAGCAGTACTTC.